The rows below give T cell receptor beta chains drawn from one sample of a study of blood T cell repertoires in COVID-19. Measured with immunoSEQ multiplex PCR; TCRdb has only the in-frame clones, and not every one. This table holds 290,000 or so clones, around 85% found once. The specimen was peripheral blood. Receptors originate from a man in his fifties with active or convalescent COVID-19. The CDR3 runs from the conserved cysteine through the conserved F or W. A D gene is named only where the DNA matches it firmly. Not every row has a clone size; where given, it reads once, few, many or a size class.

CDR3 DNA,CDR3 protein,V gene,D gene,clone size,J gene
TGTGCCTGGAGTGATCCGGGACTAGGCTCCTACGAGCAGTACTTC,CAWSDPGLGSYEQYF,TRBV30,TRBD2,NA,TRBJ2-7
TGTGCCAGCAGTGGGCAGGTGGCCGGGGAGCTGTTTTTT,CASSGQVAGELFF,TRBV12-3/TRBV12-4,NA,NA,TRBJ2-2
TGTGCCAGTACCGATCTAGGGACAGGGGATAGGGGCTACACCTTC,CASTDLGTGDRGYTF,TRBV19,TRBD1,NA,TRBJ1-2
TGTGCCAGCAGCCCAGGGAATGCTGGCTACACCTTC,CASSPGNAGYTF,TRBV4-2,NA,NA,TRBJ1-2
TGTGCCATCAGTGAGCGACGAGCGGGAAGCTACAATGAGCAGTTCTTC,CAISERRAGSYNEQFF,TRBV10-3,TRBD2,NA,TRBJ2-1
TGTGCCAGCAGGGGAGGAGTAGGAACCTACGAGCAGTACTTC,CASRGGVGTYEQYF,TRBV6-5,NA,NA,TRBJ2-7
TGTGCCAGCAAGAACATTGCAGGGTCCTATGGCTACACCTTC,CASKNIAGSYGYTF,TRBV3-1/TRBV3-2,NA,NA,TRBJ1-2
TGTGCCAGCAGTACTGGGGAGATCACTGAAGCTTTCTTT,CASSTGEITEAFF,TRBV13,NA,few,TRBJ1-1
TGTGCCAGCAGTTACGGCGCAGGGGGCGGAAATTCACCCCTCCACTTT,CASSYGAGGGNSPLHF,TRBV6-6,TRBD1,NA,TRBJ1-6
TGTGCCAGCAGTTTAACGGGACAGGGATACAATGAGCAGTTCTTC,CASSLTGQGYNEQFF,TRBV6-5,TRBD1,NA,TRBJ2-1
TGTGCCAGCAGCTTAATGGGCAGCTCCTACAATGAGCAGTTCTTC,CASSLMGSSYNEQFF,TRBV7-3,NA,NA,TRBJ2-1
TGTGCCAGCAGCCATCCACAGGGGGAAGTGAACTACGAGCAGTACTTC,CASSHPQGEVNYEQYF,TRBV3-1/TRBV3-2,TRBD1,NA,TRBJ2-7
TGTGCCAGCAGCTTGACAGGCCCCTACAATGAGCAGTTCTTC,CASSLTGPYNEQFF,TRBV5-4,NA,NA,TRBJ2-1
TGCGCCAGCAGCTTGAGTAGCTCCTACGAGCAGTACTTC,CASSLSSSYEQYF,TRBV5-1,NA,NA,TRBJ2-7
TGTGCCAGTAGTATAAGGGGCAGGGGTTTGCAGAACACTGAAGCTTTCTTT,CASSIRGRGLQNTEAFF,TRBV19,NA,NA,TRBJ1-1
TGTGCCAGCCCCTGGCCGGGTTCGAGCGGAGAAAAACTGTTTTTT,CASPWPGSSGEKLFF,TRBV18,NA,NA,TRBJ1-4
TGCAGCGTTGAAACGAATGCGCACCGTGAGGGGACCCAGTACTTC,CSVETNAHREGTQYF,TRBV29-1,NA,NA,TRBJ2-5
TGTGCCAGCTCACCACTGGGAGGGGTAGGAACTGAAGCTTTCTTT,CASSPLGGVGTEAFF,TRBV18,NA,NA,TRBJ1-1
TGTGCCAGCAGCGGGACAGGGCCCGGCGAGCAGTACTTC,CASSGTGPGEQYF,TRBV5-6,TRBD1,NA,TRBJ2-7
TGTGCTAGTGCCCCCGTCTCCTCCTACGAGCAGTACTTC,CASAPVSSYEQYF,TRBV12-5,NA,NA,TRBJ2-7
TGCGCCAGCGGCACAGGGGCCAGTGGCTATGGCTACACCTTC,CASGTGASGYGYTF,TRBV5-1,TRBD1,NA,TRBJ1-2
TGTGCCAGTAGCCGGGACAGGGGGTTCAATCAGCCCCAGCATTTT,CASSRDRGFNQPQHF,TRBV19,TRBD1,few,TRBJ1-5
TGTGCCAGCAGCTCGACGGAGCTTCTCCTCTACAATGAGCAGTTCTTC,CASSSTELLLYNEQFF,TRBV7-9,NA,NA,TRBJ2-1
TGTGCCAGCAGCTTTTACAGCTCCAATCAGCCCCAGCATTTT,CASSFYSSNQPQHF,TRBV11-3,NA,NA,TRBJ1-5
TGTGCCAGCAGTTCCGAGACAGGGTATTCCTACGAGCAGTACTTC,CASSSETGYSYEQYF,TRBV27,TRBD1,NA,TRBJ2-7
TGTGCCAGCAGCCAAGGACTTGCAACTAATGAAAAACTGTTTTTT,CASSQGLATNEKLFF,TRBV4-2,NA,NA,TRBJ1-4
TGTGCCACCAGAGCCGACAGACAGGGTTTGAACACTGAAGCTTTCTTT,CATRADRQGLNTEAFF,TRBV24-1,TRBD1,NA,TRBJ1-1
TGTGCCTGGGGACAGGGGTACACTGAAGCTTTCTTT,CAWGQGYTEAFF,TRBV30,TRBD1,NA,TRBJ1-1
TGTGCCAGCAGCCAAGTGATCCCCAGACTAGCGGGAGGGTCAGATACGCAGTATTTT,CASSQVIPRLAGGSDTQYF,TRBV3-1/TRBV3-2,TRBD2,NA,TRBJ2-3
TGTGCCAGCAGTTTACTAGCGGGAAGAACCGGGGAGCTGTTTTTT,CASSLLAGRTGELFF,TRBV2,TRBD2,NA,TRBJ2-2
TGTGCCAGCTCAGGCCCTCCCTCTGGGGCCAACGTCCTGACTTTC,CASSGPPSGANVLTF,TRBV5-4,NA,few,TRBJ2-6
TGTGCCAGCAGCTCAACTAGACAGGGACCAGATACGCAGTATTTT,CASSSTRQGPDTQYF,TRBV9,TRBD1,NA,TRBJ2-3
TGTGCCAGCTCACTCGGACTAGGGGGCACAGATACGCAGTATTTT,CASSLGLGGTDTQYF,TRBV18,TRBD2,once,TRBJ2-3
TGTGCCAGCAGCCCCGTTGAGGGAGGCGGGTATGAGCAGTTCTTC,CASSPVEGGGYEQFF,TRBV7-2,NA,NA,TRBJ2-1
TGTGCCAGTAGTATACCTGCCCGGGACATCCCCGCATATACGCAGTATTTT,CASSIPARDIPAYTQYF,TRBV19,NA,NA,TRBJ2-3
TGTGCCAGCTCACCTCTGGGGAGCCCGAAAGAGACCCAGTACTTC,CASSPLGSPKETQYF,TRBV18,NA,NA,TRBJ2-5
TGTGCCAGTAGTATAGGATCAACAGGGGTAGGTTCACCCCTCCACTTT,CASSIGSTGVGSPLHF,TRBV19,TRBD1,NA,TRBJ1-6
TGTGCCAGCTCACCTCCCACTAGAAAGACTGCGAATGAGCAGTTCTTC,CASSPPTRKTANEQFF,TRBV18,NA,NA,TRBJ2-1
TGCGCCAGCAGCCCCGCCAGGGGCAACACTGAAGCTTTCTTT,CASSPARGNTEAFF,TRBV5-1,NA,NA,TRBJ1-1
TGTGCCAGTAGGGGGACAGGGAGGTCGGGCGAGCAGTACTTC,CASRGTGRSGEQYF,TRBV19,TRBD1,few,TRBJ2-7
TGTGCCAGCAGGCCCCCGGGGACCCAGTACTTC,CASRPPGTQYF,TRBV6-5,NA,NA,TRBJ2-5
TGTGCCAGCAGCTTGGGGGGGACCGGGGAGCTGTTTTTT,CASSLGGTGELFF,TRBV11-3,TRBD2,NA,TRBJ2-2
TGTGCCAGCAGCCAAGCTATATTCAGGGGACCTCAAGAGACCCAGTACTTC,CASSQAIFRGPQETQYF,TRBV3-1/TRBV3-2,NA,NA,TRBJ2-5
TGCGCCAGCAGAACCGGGACAGATCCCTACGAGCAGTACTTC,CASRTGTDPYEQYF,TRBV5-1,TRBD1,NA,TRBJ2-7
TGTGCCAGCAGTCCCCTCGACTATAACAATGAGCAGTTCTTC,CASSPLDYNNEQFF,TRBV27,NA,NA,TRBJ2-1
TGTGCCAGTAGTCTGTCCCTCGCGGGAGCTATCTACAATGAGCAGTTCTTC,CASSLSLAGAIYNEQFF,TRBV19,TRBD2,NA,TRBJ2-1
TGTGCCAGCAGCTTGCGGGGGGGACAAGTCGGCACAGATACGCAGTATTTT,CASSLRGGQVGTDTQYF,TRBV7-9,TRBD2,NA,TRBJ2-3
TGTGCCAGCGCCGACCACAGGCACGGGGAGCTGTTTTTT,CASADHRHGELFF,TRBV2,NA,NA,TRBJ2-2
TGTGCCAGCAGCTTAGCGGGACAGGCCCGGGGCGAAGCTTTCTTT,CASSLAGQARGEAFF,TRBV7-8,TRBD1,NA,TRBJ1-1
TGTGCCAGCAGTAAAAGCGTGACCTACGAGCAGTACTTC,CASSKSVTYEQYF,TRBV7-2,NA,once,TRBJ2-7
TGTGCCAGCAGTGAGGCTAGCGGGAGGGCCAGGGGAGAGACCCAGTACTTC,CASSEASGRARGETQYF,TRBV25-1,TRBD2,NA,TRBJ2-5
TGTGCCAGCAGCCCCGAAGGCGGGAGTCCCTCCTACAATGAGCAGTTCTTC,CASSPEGGSPSYNEQFF,TRBV4-2,TRBD2,NA,TRBJ2-1
TGCAGTGCTAGTAGGTTCAGCGGCCGTCCCACCGGGGATACGCAGTATTTT,CSASRFSGRPTGDTQYF,TRBV20-1,NA,NA,TRBJ2-3
TGTGCCAGCAGTCCCCAGGGGCACTATGGCTACACCTTC,CASSPQGHYGYTF,TRBV27,NA,once,TRBJ1-2
TGTGCCAGCAGCGTAGGGAATAGCGACTACAATGAGCAGTTCTTC,CASSVGNSDYNEQFF,TRBV9,NA,NA,TRBJ2-1
TGTGCCTGGACCGGCGGGCTAGCGGGAAACGAGCAGTACTTC,CAWTGGLAGNEQYF,TRBV30,TRBD2,NA,TRBJ2-7
TGTGCCAGCAGCTCCGGCGGGAGGGCCAACGAGCAGTACTTC,CASSSGGRANEQYF,TRBV11-2,TRBD2,NA,TRBJ2-7
TGTGCCAGCAGGCATGGGGACAGGGACAATGAGCAGTTCTTC,CASRHGDRDNEQFF,TRBV27,TRBD1,NA,TRBJ2-1